Below, 16 T cell receptor beta chains from the same sample are listed, as sequenced in a study of T-cell memory formation after mild COVID-19. From the 5' RACE reads, TCRdb called clonotypes with MiXCR, one entry per CDR3 protein. The profile shows fewer than 300,000 distinct CDR3 sequences, 16% of them singletons. The sequenced material came from PBMCs or a T cell subset sorted from them (not recorded which). The receptors shown here come from a man between 18 and 29 years old who had mild COVID-19 (a few samples of this study predate the infection). Cell type and time point are not known.

DNA for the CDR3: TGCGCCAGCAGCTCGCGGACGGAAACCTATGGCTACACCTTC. It yields the protein CASSSRTETYGYTF. The chain recombines TRBV5-1 with TRBJ1-2, with D hard to call. The V end lost 3 bases, the J end lost 4 bases, and 13 bases lay between the germline ends. CDR3 length: 14 amino acids. The V gene's germline CDR1 is SGHRS and CDR2 YFSETQ.

This clonotype showed up just a few times. The CDR3 protein is CASRLDSGNQPQHF. Written as DNA, the CDR3 is TGTGCCAGCAGGCTTGACAGTGGCAATCAGCCCCAGCATTTT. The chain joins TRBV28 to TRBJ1-5; perhaps TRBD1 as D (5 bases). The germline V gene encodes CDR1 MDHEN and CDR2 SYDVKM. The CDR3 sequence is 14 residues long. Trimming left V 6 bases short and J 2 bases short, with 11 bases between. Drawing the rest from reference TRBV28 and TRBJ1-5, the complete variable domain is DVKVTQSSRYLVKRTGEKVFLECVQDMDHENMFWYRQDPGLGLRLIYFSYDVKMKEKGDIPEGYSVSREKKERFSLILESASTNQTSMYLCASRLDSGNQPQHFGDGTRLSIL.

The DNA of the CDR3 is TGTGCCAGCAGTGAAGCTGAAAGTAGTAGCGCCTACGAGCAGTACTTC. Amino acids: CASSEAESSSAYEQYF. The chain couples TRBV6-1 to TRBJ2-7; a possible D gene is TRBD2 (5 bases). The length of the CDR3 is 16 residues. The germline V gene encodes CDR1 MNHNS and CDR2 SASEGT. The germline V and J ends were trimmed by 0 bases and 2 bases, with 14 bases remaining between them.

This rearrangement joins TRBV7-8 to TRBJ1-1, with TRBD1 as a possible D gene (5 bases). The CDR3 has 13 amino acids. Germline V gene sequence: CDR1 SGHVS, CDR2 FQNEAQ. V was cut by 4 bases and J by 7 bases, with 13 bases left in between. CDR3 residues: CASSYVWGFEAFF. CDR3 nucleotide sequence: TGTGCCAGCAGCTATGTGTGGGGGTTTGAAGCTTTCTTT. The variable domain in full, completed from reference TRBV7-8 and TRBJ1-1, reads GAGVSQSPRYKVAKRGQDVALRCDPISGHVSLFWYQQALGQGPEFLTYFQNEAQLDKSGLPSDRFFAERPEGSVSTLKIQRTQQEDSAVYLCASSYVWGFEAFFGQGTRLTVV.

The gene calls are TRBV4-3 and TRBJ1-2; 7 bases match TRBD1. This CDR3 comprises 15 residues. The germline CDR1 and CDR2 sequences are LGHNA and YSLEER. Trimming at V came to 0 bases and at J to 4 bases, leaving 5 bases not matched to a gene. The CDR3: CASSQDGGGGYGYTF. As DNA, the CDR3 is TGCGCCAGCAGCCAAGATGGAGGGGGCGGCTATGGCTACACCTTC.

J is TRBJ1-4 and V is TRBV2, with TRBD1 identical over 7 bases. The ends lost 10 bases at V and 6 bases at J; junction bases unmatched: 8. Germline CDR1 reads SNHLY; CDR2 reads FYNNEI. The length of the CDR3 is 13 residues. The CDR3 loop reads CAISTGLYEKLFF. The CDR3 bases are TGTGCCATATCGACAGGGTTATATGAAAAACTGTTTTTT.

This clonotype has more than one count but fewer than ten. This chain connects TRBV7-3 to TRBJ2-3, with TRBD1 matching over 12 bases. CDR3 size: 17 residues. The ends lost 5 bases at V and 1 base at J; junction bases unmatched: 7. From germline, CDR1 is SGHTA and CDR2 FQGTGA. This chain's CDR3 is CASSPEGQGAGTDTQYF. Here the CDR3 DNA reads TGTGCCAGCAGCCCAGAGGGACAGGGGGCGGGCACAGATACGCAGTATTTT.

J is TRBJ2-7 and V is TRBV2; TRBD1 agrees at 8 bases. This CDR3 region has 15 residues. Germline V gene data show CDR1 as SNHLY and CDR2 as FYNNEI. With 0 bases clipped from V and 3 bases from J, the junction kept 4 bases outside the gene matches. CDR3 region: CASSEALGQGYEQYF. For the CDR3, the DNA is TGTGCCAGCAGTGAAGCGCTTGGACAGGGCTACGAGCAGTACTTC.

This clonotype was observed a handful of times. A read error may account for a junction end that differs from germline. The chain is built from TRBV4-1 and TRBJ1-6; D ambiguous. In germline, CDR1 is MGHRA, CDR2 YSYEKL. This CDR3 region has 16 residues. The CDR3 reads CASRQVGGFYNSPLHF. The CDR3 nucleotides are TGCGCCAGCAGGCAAGTTGGAGGATTCTATAATTCACCCCTCCACTTT.

The J gene is TRBJ2-1, the V gene TRBV3-1, with no clear D. This CDR3 is 15 amino acids long. Looked up from germline, CDR1 is LGHDT and CDR2 is YNNKEL (reference sequence). V lost 4 bases and J lost 6, with 16 bases in between. DNA for the CDR3: TGTGCCAGCAGCCTAGCCCCCGTGACCGGCAATGAGCAGTTCTTC. This sequence encodes CASSLAPVTGNEQFF.

The V and J genes are TRBV7-9 and TRBJ2-5; TRBD1 or TRBD2 may be the D gene (5 bases each). V was pared by 5 bases and J by 10 bases, with 11 bases between. Looked up from germline, CDR1 is SEHNR and CDR2 is FQNEAQ (reference sequence). The CDR3 runs to 11 residues. Here the CDR3 DNA reads TGTGCCAGCAGCCAACCGAGGGGCCAGTACTTC. Its translation: CASSQPRGQYF.

The chain joins TRBV7-2 to TRBJ1-2; tentatively, D is TRBD1 (5 bases). In germline, CDR1 is SGHTA, CDR2 FQGNSA. Deletions cut 4 bases from V and 8 bases from J, with 17 bases between. The CDR3 is made up of 14 amino acids. CDR3 nucleotides: TGTGCCAGCAGCTCCTACTTACAGGAAAACGGCTACACCTTC. This sequence encodes CASSSYLQENGYTF. Full variable domain (outside the CDR3, taken from reference TRBV7-2 and TRBJ1-2): GAGVSQSPSNKVTEKGKDVELRCDPISGHTALYWYRQSLGQGLEFLIYFQGNSAPDKSGLPSDRFSAERTGGSVSTLTIQRTQQEDSAVYLCASSSYLQENGYTFGSGTRLTVV.

This clonotype was seen only a few times. This chain joins TRBV15 and TRBJ1-2; TRBD1 might be the D (6 bases). Between the trimmed V and J ends, which lost 0 bases and 8 bases, there was a span of 16 bases. The CDR3 sequence is 15 residues long. Looked up from germline, CDR1 is LNHNV and CDR2 is YYDKDF (reference sequence). This chain's CDR3 is CATSREWARGEGYTF. CDR3 DNA: TGTGCCACCAGCAGAGAGTGGGCCAGGGGAGAGGGCTACACCTTC. The complete variable domain, with remaining parts taken from reference TRBV15 and TRBJ1-2, reads DAMVIQNPRYQVTQFGKPVTLSCSQTLNHNVMYWYQQKSSQAPKLLFHYYDKDFNNEADTPDNFQSRRPNTSFCFLDIRSPGLGDTAMYLCATSREWARGEGYTFGSGTRLTVV.

This clonotype has more than one count but fewer than ten. A much more abundant neighbour one base away suggests this may be a read error. V and J are TRBV2 and TRBJ1-1, with unresolved D. There are 12 residues in the CDR3. Trimming removed 6 bases at V and 1 base at J, with 6 bases between. Germline V gene lookup returns CDR1 SNHLY and CDR2 FYNNEI. CDR3 nucleotides: TGTGCCAGCAGACCCTGGAACACTGAAGCTTTCTTT. Protein product: CASRPWNTEAFF.

The J gene is TRBJ1-5, the V gene TRBV6-1; no clear D gene. Deletions cut 3 bases from V and 4 bases from J, with 10 bases between. CDR1 and CDR2 from the germline V gene are MNHNS and SASEGT. The CDR3 extends over 14 amino acids. DNA of the CDR3: TGTGCCAGCAGTGACCGTGGAGGAAATCAGCCCCAGCATTTT. Translated: CASSDRGGNQPQHF.

CDR3 DNA: TGTGCCACCGCTAGCAGGGGAGCGGGGGAGACCCAGTACTTC. Translated, it gives CATASRGAGETQYF. The chain joins TRBV15 to TRBJ2-5; TRBD2 might be the D (7 bases). The V and J ends lost 8 bases and 5 bases respectively, with 18 bases between them. Germline lookup yields CDR1 LNHNV and CDR2 YYDKDF (reference sequence). The CDR3 runs to 14 residues.